These 3 T cell receptor beta chains originate from one sample sequenced in a study of graft-versus-host responses after intestinal transplantation. Their antigen targets remain unknown. Here immunoSEQ multiplex PCR was the method, and the copy in TCRdb shows in-frame clones only, minus some. The sample consists of roughly 110,000 clones, around nine tenths of them appearing once. The input for sequencing was unstimulated CD4+ T cells sorted from spleen or lymph node cells, taken before transplant. Receptors originate from a human donor who was the organ donor for an intestinal transplant.

This chain uses TRBV21-1 with TRBJ2-1; the listed D gene, TRBD2, was not tested against the DNA. TRBV21-1 is described as a pseudogene. The CDR3 extends over 21 amino acids. The CDR3 nucleotides are TGTGCCAGCAGCAAAGAGCTGGGGTATGTGGCGGGACTGGTCTCCTACAATGAGCAGTTCTTC. This encodes CASSKELGYVAGLVSYNEQFF.

The rearrangement links TRBV6-1 to TRBJ2-1; no clear D. CDR1 is MNHNS, CDR2 SASEGT, per germline. Trimming removed 6 bases at V and 0 bases at J, with 12 bases between. CDR3 length: 15 residues. CDR3 sequence (DNA): TGTGCCAGCAGCGGCGTGGTGGGCTCCTACAATGAGCAGTTCTTC. The encoded protein is CASSGVVGSYNEQFF.

The chain is built from TRBV2 and TRBJ2-3; a possible D gene is TRBD2 (6 bases). The V end was cut by 5 bases, the J end by 6 bases, with 15 bases between. Germline assignment: CDR1 SNHLY and CDR2 FYNNEI. The CDR3 loop spans 14 amino acids. CDR3 residues: CASSPGRDHDTQYF. The CDR3 DNA is TGTGCCAGCAGTCCCGGGCGGGATCATGATACGCAGTATTTT.